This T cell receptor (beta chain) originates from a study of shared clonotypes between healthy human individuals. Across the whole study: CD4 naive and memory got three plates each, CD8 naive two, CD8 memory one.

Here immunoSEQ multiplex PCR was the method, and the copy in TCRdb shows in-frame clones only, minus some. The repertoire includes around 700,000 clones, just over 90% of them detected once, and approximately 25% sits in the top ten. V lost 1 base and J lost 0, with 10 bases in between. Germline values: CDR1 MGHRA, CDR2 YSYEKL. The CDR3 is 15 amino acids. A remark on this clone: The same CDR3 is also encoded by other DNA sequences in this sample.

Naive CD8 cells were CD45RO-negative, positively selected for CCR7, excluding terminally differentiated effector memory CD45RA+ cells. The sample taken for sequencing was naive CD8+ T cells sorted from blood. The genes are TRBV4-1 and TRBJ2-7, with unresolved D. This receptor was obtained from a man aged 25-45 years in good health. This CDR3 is CASSQAGGSSYEQYF. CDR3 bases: TGCGCCAGCAGCCAAGCTGGCGGCAGCTCCTACGAGCAGTACTTC.